The following is a T cell receptor beta chain sequence with its context. The antigen is unknown. The sample belongs to a study of OX40 agonist ivuxolimab in advanced cancers. Study outcomes and limitations: On average, CD8+ T cells had more expanded clones than CD4+. The antigens recognized by the expanded peripheral T cells, that is their antigen specificity, were not determined.

Clones were read by immunoSEQ multiplex PCR, and TCRdb kept only the in-frame ones, dropping some. The data contain 86,000 or so clones, about 91% of them seen just once; the ten biggest clones take up under 3.5%. CDR1 is MDHEN and CDR2 is SYDVKM in the germline V gene. V lost 9 bases and J lost 4; bases outside the gene matches: 6. The CDR3 extends over 14 amino acids. This material consisted of CD4+ or CD8+ T cells sorted from blood, taken in a trial of the OX40 agonist ivuxolimab. This TCR derives from an adult with an advanced solid tumor such as melanoma, head and neck, liver or kidney cancer. The chain couples TRBV28 to TRBJ1-5, with TRBD1 matching 10 bases. CDR3 DNA: TGTGCCAGTAAAGGGACAGGGGATAATCAGCCCCAGCATTTT. Its translation: CASKGTGDNQPQHF.